This T cell receptor beta chain originates from a study of T cells in Graves' hyperthyroidism and ophthalmopathy. The CDR3 totals 16 residues. The V and J ends lost 4 bases and 3 bases respectively, with 20 bases between them. Germline V gives CDR1 SGHRS, CDR2 YFSETQ. As regards this clonotype: A much larger clone sits a single nucleotide away, making a read error possible.

Authors of the study amplified TCR beta CDR3 regions from RNA transcripts. Using the HTBI primer set, a first-round RT-PCR was run on the TCR CDR3. TCRdb redid the calling of the multiplex PCR reads with MiXCR, one entry per CDR3 protein. This table holds approximately 320,000 distinct CDR3 sequences, around 16% found once. This chain links TRBV5-1 with TRBJ2-7; D remains unclear. The sample comprised blood. This TCR was recovered from a man younger than 40 with Graves' hyperthyroidism. In nucleotides, the CDR3 is TGCGCCAGCAGCCTGCCGTCTGGACCGGTGGGCTACGAGCAGTACTTC. Translated, it gives CASSLPSGPVGYEQYF.